These 8 T cell receptor beta chains were all obtained from the same sample, sequenced in a study of blood T cells in healthy people across ages. A sample-barcoded 5' primer and a J-beta primer mix were used in a second PCR of about 7 to 12 cycles. TCRdb reanalysed the 5' RACE reads using MiXCR and keeps one entry per CDR3 protein. Among hundreds of thousands of distinct CDR3 sequences, around 49% were seen once, and the ten largest hold 30% to 35%. The sample was blood. These receptors were obtained from a woman aged 60-70 years in good health.

The chain recombines TRBV7-2 with TRBJ2-7; 11 bases map to TRBD1. The germline gives CDR1 SGHTA, CDR2 FQGNSA. Trimming at V came to 5 bases and at J to 2 bases, leaving 5 bases not matched to a gene. This CDR3 contains 15 residues. CDR3 in DNA: TGTGCCAGCAGCGCGGGACAGGGGGACACCTACGAGCAGTACTTC. As protein: CASSAGQGDTYEQYF.

CDR3 in amino acids: CASSLAGGANEQYF. The CDR3 bases are TGTGCCAGCAGCTTAGCGGGAGGTGCGAATGAGCAGTACTTC. The J gene is TRBJ2-5, the V gene TRBV7-2; possibly TRBD2 for D (6 bases). The CDR3 has 14 residues. The V and J ends lost 0 bases and 11 bases respectively, with 16 bases between them. Germline V CDR1 and CDR2: SGHTA, FQGNSA.

This clonotype was counted a few times. This chain connects TRBV9 to TRBJ1-4, with TRBD1 matching over 7 bases. Germline V gene lookup returns CDR1 SGDLS and CDR2 YYNGEE. The CDR3 length is 14 residues. V lost 4 bases and J lost 7; bases outside the gene matches: 7. The CDR3 is CASSPRQGFEKLFF. For the CDR3, the DNA is TGTGCCAGCAGCCCTAGACAGGGTTTTGAAAAACTGTTTTTT.

This clonotype has at least ten counts. The gene calls are TRBV20-1 and TRBJ2-7; unclear D gene. V lost 6 bases and J 6 bases, leaving 24 bases between the germline ends. Germline V lookup: CDR1 DFQATT, CDR2 SNEGSKA (reference sequence). The CDR3 has 15 residues. In nucleotides, the CDR3 is TGCAGTGCCCGAAAAAACCGGTACCGTTTCGGCGAGCAGTACTTC. It yields the protein CSARKNRYRFGEQYF.

The rearrangement uses TRBV5-1 and TRBJ2-1; 9 nucleotides agree with TRBD2. CDR3 size: 16 residues. V lost 0 bases and J lost 3; bases outside the gene matches: 4. The germline gives CDR1 SGHRS, CDR2 YFSETQ. The CDR3 DNA reads TGCGCCAGCAGCTTGGCCGTGACTAGCGGCTACAATGAGCAGTTCTTC. It translates to CASSLAVTSGYNEQFF.

This clonotype was detected only a few times. Here the CDR3 DNA reads TGTGCCAGCAGTGAAGAGGGGACTAGCGGGTCCAATGAGCAGTACTTC. It is translated as CASSEEGTSGSNEQYF. The V and J genes are TRBV25-1 and TRBJ2-7; 12 bases agree with TRBD2. The CDR3 extends over 16 amino acids. Germline V lookup: CDR1 MGHDK, CDR2 SYGVNS. V shed 2 bases and J 7 bases; nucleotides not matched to a gene: 9.

The J gene is TRBJ2-1, the V gene TRBV20-1; 8 bases line up with TRBD2. Germline trimming cut 6 bases from V and 0 bases from J; bases unmatched to any gene: 4. CDR1 is DFQATT and CDR2 is SNEGSKA in the germline V gene (reference sequence). This CDR3 contains 14 residues. The CDR3 coding sequence is TGCAGTGCCAGACTAGCGCACTCCTACAATGAGCAGTTCTTC. Protein: CSARLAHSYNEQFF.

This clonotype was picked up many times. CDR3 sequence (DNA): TGTGCCAGCAGCCACCATTACAGAGGAGCGGGAGAGGTTTACGAGCAGTACTTC. This sequence encodes CASSHHYRGAGEVYEQYF. The chain carries TRBV4-2 and TRBJ2-7; 8 bases are a match to TRBD2. The CDR3 spans 18 residues. J lost 4 bases, V lost 3 bases, and 17 bases had no gene match. Germline CDR1 is LGHNA and CDR2 is YNFKEQ.